This T cell receptor beta chain was recovered during a study of cytomegalovirus exposure and HLA in healthy donors (dated by TCRdb to about 2017). Describing the broader study: An earlier analysis of more than 550 of the donors reported about 260 Gb of sequence data and 117 million unique TCR beta sequences obtained from 150 million to 200 million T cells. To predict cytomegalovirus infection status, the study brought together high-throughput TCR immunosequencing, statistical association of individual TCRs with disease status, and machine learning. Using immunosequencing, the study profiled T cell repertoires from some 670 subjects and related those repertoires to cytomegalovirus serostatus. Donor age, sex, ethnicity and CMV serostatus were compiled alongside the repertoire data. Among the roughly 400 genotyped donors, around 81% belonged to the genetic ancestry cluster associated with self-reported Caucasian donors. Among around 400 genotyped donors of the cohort, an average of about 240,000 unique TCR beta nucleotide sequences were sequenced per donor, 15% to 20% of them non-productive. A few DR-DQ haplotypes were treated as single units for association and clustering because of strong linkage in the cohort. To decide whether each TCR beta V gene segment behaved as functional or pseudogenic, an earlier analysis of some 540 of the donors relied on high-throughput TCR beta sequencing. In a later genetic analysis, genome-wide SNP genotypes for about 65% of the 666 donors were used, and that subset was treated as a discovery cohort. HLA typing included class I and class II loci at four-digit resolution. A later analysis re-examined previously published TCR beta repertoires from just over 650 donors and added high-resolution HLA genotyping to investigate patterns of TCR occurrence. An early release covering about 600 HLA-typed donors comprised roughly 300 gigabases of sequencing data and about 90 million unique TCR sequences. Every discovery cohort repertoire had been produced on one sequencing platform. In the later analysis, no new phenotypic data were used to find candidate immune exposures; instead, reliance was placed on TCR beta sequences and their occurrence across donors. Besides the first cohort of roughly 700 subjects, a separate validation cohort made up of 95 to 150 different subjects was used. The study aimed to test whether signatures of past pathogen exposure could be identified by cataloging public T cell receptors. The number of typed donors differed by locus: roughly 620-630 for A, B, C, DRB1 and DQB1; approximately 520 for DQA1; approximately 600 for DPA1; and about 470 for DPB1. What the study reported, not specific to this receptor: Linkage disequilibrium might explain the correlated functional status among segregating V segments, but an unknown experimental factor could not be ruled out. In a later genetic analysis, fewer N-insertions in productive TCRs were reported among donors in an Asian-associated ancestry cluster than the roughly 640-donor mean. Assigning TCR associations to individual alleles was difficult when HLA alleles, especially DR and DQ, strongly co-occurred. Broadly in line with IMGT annotations, most TCR beta V segments showed up in productive rearrangements about 87% or about 30% of the time in an earlier analysis of approximately 600 of the donors. A further reported finding was that TCR beta sequences accurately predicted the HLA-A and HLA-B alleles for most subjects in the first cohort. According to a later analysis, most CMV-associated TCR beta chains appeared to be HLA-restricted, and the HLA associations seemed to be driven largely by CMV exposure. In a later analysis, the rate of TCR association differed among HLA loci, with DRB1 alleles having the most associated TCRs and HLA-C alleles having the fewest. Most TCR sequences were seen in very few donors, while some public TCRs were found in many individuals. Presence/absence analyses assumed roughly uniform sequencing depth across donors, an assumption that may not hold. The study gave a list of 150 to 200 TCR beta chains associated with cytomegalovirus. A later genetic analysis associated a missense DCLRE1C variant with V-gene and J-gene trimming of TCR beta chains, and an independent cohort replicated the association. The authors suggested that the approach could potentially be generalized to other disease states and immunological phenotypes. The classifier was reported to diagnose cytomegalovirus status with high specificity and sensitivity in both the original and validation cohorts. In a later analysis, HLA-associated TCR beta chains showed more clonal expansion and lower generation probabilities than non-associated chains that were equally common. A cluster of highly shared sequence variants was judged likely to be a technical artifact of the sequencing pipeline. Because HLA typing was missing for some donors at each locus, association tests included only the typed subset. The cohort was sequenced for TCR beta chains only, and without alpha or paired-chain data the features that could be detected were limited. In vitro tests confirmed that three of the cytomegalovirus-associated TCR beta chains recognize cytomegalovirus antigens. Because counts were too low, about 18 rarely observed V segments, including chromosome 9 orphons, were excluded from the earlier analysis of several hundred of the donors. At a false discovery rate of 0.05, a later analysis linked about 17,000 TCR beta sequences to specific HLA alleles. Immune exposure information for the cohort was limited to CMV serostatus. In a later analysis, several top co-occurrence clusters were reported to appear linked to parvovirus B19, influenza, CMV and Epstein-Barr virus.

This clone was seen a few times. Its binding antigen is unknown. No clone much larger than this one lies a single base away; base qualities are absent. The cohort was made up of hundreds of healthy bone marrow donors. At the time of sampling, every cohort member was nominally healthy, though immune exposures that went unrecorded were likely present. The donor tested CMV seronegative, placing the donor among the 350 or so seronegative members of the cohort. Every donor gave a peripheral blood sample, and the peripheral blood mononuclear cells from that sample were used for TCR beta sequencing. Genomic DNA extraction from the blood cell samples was performed with the Qiagen DNeasy Blood Extraction Kit. The library was prepared using the immunoSEQ multiplex PCR assay. A mixture of 60 forward primers for TCR Vbeta segments and 13 reverse primers for TCR Jbeta segments was used in the multiplex PCR. The CDR3 region of rearranged TCR beta genes was amplified from genomic DNA by a multiplex PCR assay. The Illumina HiSeq System was used to sequence the amplified TCR beta libraries as 87-base-pair reads. As for the authors' bioinformatics: A later analysis counted approximately 76 million unique TCR beta chains across the 550 to 750 repertoires, and some 11 million of these chains were shared by at least two donors. Raw reads were error-corrected and collapsed into unique sequences by a nearest-neighbor algorithm in which closely related sequences were merged to remove PCR and sequencing errors. Alignment of CDR3 sequences to IMGT reference sequences was used to assign V, D and J gene segments. Each retained sequence needed at least a six-nucleotide match to both a V gene segment and a J gene segment. A rearrangement counted as productive if the CDR3 had no stop codons and remained in frame with V and J, and every other rearrangement counted as non-productive. Following IMGT convention, CDR3 was defined as the stretch from the second conserved V-encoded cysteine up to the conserved J-encoded phenylalanine. The earlier analysis of 450 to 750 of the donors excluded any sequence lacking an unambiguous match to a single V gene segment. In an earlier analysis of 500 to 750 of the donors, V segments were called functional above 56.7% productive rearrangements and were called segregating when the between-donor standard deviation exceeded 5%. A statistical classification framework was developed to diagnose cytomegalovirus status using the catalog of TCR beta chain sequences. A later analysis assigned V and J genes by comparing TCR nucleotide sequences with IMGT/GENE-DB human TR gene sequences. In a later analysis, CDR3 sequences and most-parsimonious VDJ recombination scenarios were assigned using the TCRdist pipeline. In a later analysis, each TCR beta chain was defined by its CDR3 amino acid sequence together with its V-gene family, and reads lacking a unique V-gene family were excluded. A later analysis removed roughly 590 highly shared, low-generation-probability nucleotide sequences to deal with suspected cross-contamination and a sequencing artifact. In a later analysis, a clonal expansion index for each public chain was calculated from normalized within-repertoire ranks of inferred template counts. In a later analysis, generation probabilities were computed with a VDJ recombination model fitted to out-of-frame rearrangements, and the resulting probabilities were checked against IGoR. In a later analysis, TCR-TCR, TCR-HLA and TCR-CMV co-occurrence was scored with hypergeometric tests, and a repertoire-size bias correction was applied to TCR pairs. A later analysis estimated false discovery rates by permuting HLA or CMV assignments 20 times. A later analysis grouped co-occurring TCRs with DBSCAN, adding TCRdist sequence similarity when clustering within HLA-allele-positive subsets. Co-occurrence clustering excluded repertoires with fewer than 30,000 or more than 120,000 public chains, plus five with anomalous nucleotide sharing. The immuneACCESS repertoire file appears here via TCRdb, limited to in-frame rearrangements. These files lack a portion of the clones; in checked studies, under half of the deficit traces to unresolved V genes, and the cause of the others is not known. D and trimming were read from the DNA, whereas the V and J calls and clone size are those reported in that table. A total of about 130,000 clones appear in this sample, 75% to 85% of them only once. Roughly 1.3% of the sample belongs to the ten largest clones.

This clonotype originated in a woman aged 40 to 50 in good health and CMV-seronegative. Material for sequencing was PBMCs.

The CDR3 has the sequence CASSQMGVAGTHYEQYF. The nucleotide sequence reads as follows: TGTGCCAGCAGCCAAATGGGTGTCGCCGGGACACACTACGAGCAGTACTTC. The V and J genes are TRBV16 and TRBJ2-7; the D gene is possibly TRBD1, with 6 bases matching. The CDR3 starts with the cysteine, ends with the phenylalanine, and has 17 residues. The only DNA kept is the CDR3, 51 bases in frame from the first base. V is clipped by 2 bases and J by 3 bases, and the sequence between their germline boundaries is 20 bases long. The germline V gene sets CDR1 to KGHSY and CDR2 to FQNENV. The CDR3 plus the reference TRBV16 and TRBJ2-7 genes for the other parts give the full variable domain: GEEVAQTPKHLVRGEGQKAKLYCAPIKGHSYVFWYQQVLKNEFKFLISFQNENVFDETGMPKERFSAKCLPNSPCSLEIQATKLEDSAVYFCASSQMGVAGTHYEQYFGPGTRLTVT.